Listed below are T cell receptor beta chains from one sample, sequenced in a study of neurological immune-mediated disorders. From the 5' RACE reads, TCRdb called clonotypes with MiXCR, one entry per CDR3 protein. The data hold about 50,000 distinct CDR3 sequences, with approximately 2.8% observed a single time. The sample taken for sequencing was PBMCs. The receptor set was obtained from a woman aged 50 to 60 with multiple sclerosis. The CDR3 runs from the conserved cysteine through the conserved F or W. The order of the fields is D gene, clone size, V gene, J gene, CDR3 DNA, CDR3 protein. The D gene is left open where the match is weak. Not every row has a clone size; where given, it reads once, few, many or a size class.

-,many,TRBV3-1,TRBJ1-1,TGTGCCAGCAGTCCAGGGTCCTTACGTGAAGCTTTCTTT,CASSPGSLREAFF
-,many,TRBV27,TRBJ2-1,TGTGCCAGCAGTTTAGAAGGGTACAATGAGCAGTTCTTC,CASSLEGYNEQFF
-,many,TRBV21-1,TRBJ2-3,TGTGCCAGCGGGCAGGCCTGCACAGATACGCAGTATTTT,CASGQACTDTQYF
-,many,TRBV20-1,TRBJ1-6,TGCAGTGCTCCCCGCGGTGGGTCGAATTCACCCCTCCACTTT,CSAPRGGSNSPLHF
-,-,TRBV5-1,TRBJ1-1,TGCGCCAGCAGCCCGGGACACTCGAACACTGAAGCTTTCTTT,CASSPGHSNTEAFF
-,many,TRBV19,TRBJ1-2,TGTGCCAGTAGTATACTAACGGACTTATTCTATGGCTACACCTTC,CASSILTDLFYGYTF
-,many,TRBV7-9,TRBJ1-1,TGTGCCAGCAGCCGCCCACAGGGATTGAACACTGAAGCTTTCTTT,CASSRPQGLNTEAFF
TRBD2,many,TRBV29-1,TRBJ2-3,TGCAGCGTTGTATTGGCTAGCGGAGGAAGCACAGATACGCAGTATTTT,CSVVLASGGSTDTQYF
-,many,TRBV10-3,TRBJ2-1,TGTGCCATCAGTGGGCTTTCTTTACCGACAGGGAGGCCCTCCTACAATGAGCAGTTCTTC,CAISGLSLPTGRPSYNEQFF
-,-,TRBV2,TRBJ1-1,TGTGCCAGCTTCCCGTCGAGTTGGGACACTGAAGCTTTCTTT,CASFPSSWDTEAFF
-,many,TRBV12-3/TRBV12-4,TRBJ1-5,TGTGCCAGCAGAGGGCCGACGACCGAGCCCCAGCATTTT,CASRGPTTEPQHF
TRBD2,many,TRBV10-3,TRBJ2-3,TGTGCCATCAGTGAGTCGCTACGGGGCGGGGGAACAGATACGCAGTATTTT,CAISESLRGGGTDTQYF
TRBD1,many,TRBV5-1,TRBJ1-1,TGCGCCAGCAGCCTCGACAGGGTTGCCACTGAAGCTTTCTTT,CASSLDRVATEAFF
-,many,TRBV7-3,TRBJ2-1,TGTGCCAGCAGCTCCGACAGGTACAATGAGCAGTTCTTC,CASSSDRYNEQFF
TRBD1,many,TRBV30,TRBJ1-4,TGTGCCTGGAACCCAGGGGGCGACGAAAAACTGTTTTTT,CAWNPGGDEKLFF
TRBD1,many,TRBV6-6,TRBJ1-5,TGTGCCAGCGTACAGGGGAGCAATCAGCCCCAGCATTTT,CASVQGSNQPQHF
TRBD2,many,TRBV5-1,TRBJ2-1,TGCGCCAGCAGCCCAAAGGTACTAGCGGACTACAATGAGCAGTTCTTC,CASSPKVLADYNEQFF
TRBD1,many,TRBV7-9,TRBJ1-3,TGTGCCAGCAGCTCGCCGGGTGGGACAGGGCGGACGGGAAACACCATATATTTT,CASSSPGGTGRTGNTIYF
-,many,TRBV2,TRBJ1-5,TGTGCCAGCAGTGAAACAGCGTATAGCAATCAGCCCCAGCATTTT,CASSETAYSNQPQHF
-,many,TRBV6-1,TRBJ1-5,TGTGCCAGCAGGGGAGTGGGAAATCAGCCCCAGCATTTT,CASRGVGNQPQHF
-,many,TRBV7-6,TRBJ2-1,TGTGCCAGCAGCGAGACCATTAGCTCCTACAATGAGCAGTTCTTC,CASSETISSYNEQFF
TRBD2,many,TRBV24-1,TRBJ2-1,TGTGCCACCAGTGATCCCCTAGCGGGAGTCAGCAATGAGCAGTTCTTC,CATSDPLAGVSNEQFF
-,many,TRBV7-9,TRBJ1-2,TGTGCCAGCACCTCCCTCGGGGGCAAGGGCTACACCTTC,CASTSLGGKGYTF
TRBD1,many,TRBV5-1,TRBJ2-2,TGCGCCAGCAGCCGGGGACAGGGGTCCCCCGGGGAGCTGTTTTTT,CASSRGQGSPGELFF
-,many,TRBV10-2,TRBJ1-1,TGCGCCAGCAGTGAGTCGAATTACGGGCAGGGTGACATGAACACTGAAGCTTTCTTT,CASSESNYGQGDMNTEAFF
-,many,TRBV20-1,TRBJ2-7,TGCAGTGCTAGTACCGGCAGTCCCCTAGGGTACGAGCAGTACTTC,CSASTGSPLGYEQYF
-,many,TRBV5-1,TRBJ2-2,TGCGCCAGCAGCTCCGTCGGTGGGAACACCGGGGAGCTGTTTTTT,CASSSVGGNTGELFF
-,many,TRBV20-1,TRBJ2-5,TGCAGTGCTAGGGGCTTGCGGGGTCAAGAGACCCAGTACTTC,CSARGLRGQETQYF
TRBD2,many,TRBV5-1,TRBJ2-1,TGCGCCAGCAGCCTACAGACTAGCGTCATCTACAATGAGCAGTTCTTC,CASSLQTSVIYNEQFF
TRBD2,many,TRBV2,TRBJ2-1,TGTGCCAGCGGGACTAGCGGGCGGGATGAGCAGTTCTTC,CASGTSGRDEQFF
TRBD2,many,TRBV20-1,TRBJ2-7,TGCAGTGCGGGACTAGCGGGACTCCGCTCCTACGAGCAGTACTTC,CSAGLAGLRSYEQYF
-,many,TRBV6-5,TRBJ2-7,TGTGCCAGCAGTTACCCGAGGGAGACGGGCTCCTACGAGCAGTACTTC,CASSYPRETGSYEQYF
TRBD1,many,TRBV11-2,TRBJ2-2,TGTGCCAGCAGCTTAATTCCGGGACAGGGGAACACCGGGGAGCTGTTTTTT,CASSLIPGQGNTGELFF
TRBD2,many,TRBV4-2,TRBJ2-1,TGTGCCAGCAGCCTTAGCGGGAGAACCGATGAGCAGTTCTTC,CASSLSGRTDEQFF
-,many,TRBV4-1,TRBJ2-1,TGCGCCAGCAGCCCCGGGACTCTCGATGAGCAGTTCTTC,CASSPGTLDEQFF
TRBD2,many,TRBV12-3/TRBV12-4,TRBJ2-7,TGTGCCACCGGGAGGGCTTTCTACGAGCAGTACTTC,CATGRAFYEQYF
TRBD2,-,TRBV20-1,TRBJ2-7,TGCAGTGCTAGGTTGGGACTAGCCTACGAGCAGTACTTC,CSARLGLAYEQYF
-,many,TRBV6-5,TRBJ1-6,TGTGCCAGCAGTTACTCGAAGGGTGCAGAATATAATTCACCCCTCCACTTT,CASSYSKGAEYNSPLHF
-,many,TRBV5-1,TRBJ1-1,TGCGCCAGCAGCTTGGCGGGCCGGACTGAAGCTTTCTTT,CASSLAGRTEAFF
-,few,TRBV12-3/TRBV12-4,TRBJ1-5,TGTGCCAGCAGCCCCAGGTGGTCCAGGGGTAGTTCTGGGCTCAATAGCAATCAGCCCCAGCATTTT,CASSPRWSRGSSGLNSNQPQHF
-,many,TRBV10-3,TRBJ1-2,TGTGCCATCAGGGGTCCAGGGTTGACTGGGAACTATGGCTACACCTTC,CAIRGPGLTGNYGYTF
-,many,TRBV7-2,TRBJ1-2,TGTGCCAGCAGCTTAGTGGCCAGTATTAGCGGCTACACCTTC,CASSLVASISGYTF
-,many,TRBV12-3/TRBV12-4,TRBJ2-5,TGTGCCAGCAGTTTTGGTGCTAGTAGGGTGGAGACCCAGTACTTC,CASSFGASRVETQYF
-,-,TRBV20-1,TRBJ1-2,TGCACCCCCCGGAAAGGGATCCTTGGCTACACCTTC,CTPRKGILGYTF
-,many,TRBV20-1,TRBJ2-1,TGCAGTGCTAGAGACCACAGGAGACTTTCCTACAATGAGCAGTTCTTC,CSARDHRRLSYNEQFF
-,medium-sized,TRBV24-1,TRBJ2-1,TGTGCCACCAGCGGGGACGGGAATGAGCAGTTCTTC,CATSGDGNEQFF
-,many,TRBV7-9,TRBJ1-2,TGTGCCAGCAGCTTAGCAGGGGTAAACTATGGCTACACCTTC,CASSLAGVNYGYTF
-,-,TRBV12-2,TRBJ1-1,TGTGCAAGTCGCTCTGCACTCAATTACAGGGGATTGAACACTGAAGCTTTCTTT,CASRSALNYRGLNTEAFF
TRBD2,many,TRBV20-1,TRBJ2-1,TGCAGTGCTAGTCTCCTAGCGGGATACAATGAGCAGTTCTTC,CSASLLAGYNEQFF
-,many,TRBV20-1,TRBJ1-2,TGCAGTGCTAGAGCCGCAGGGAGGAACTATGGCTACACCTTC,CSARAAGRNYGYTF
TRBD1,many,TRBV12-3/TRBV12-4,TRBJ1-6,TGTGCCAGCAGTACCACAGGGGAAGTAAGTTCACCCCTCCACTTT,CASSTTGEVSSPLHF
-,many,TRBV12-3/TRBV12-4,TRBJ2-7,TGTGCCAGCAGTTTAGGTTTGGGCAGGGGATCCTCCTACGAGCAGTACTTC,CASSLGLGRGSSYEQYF